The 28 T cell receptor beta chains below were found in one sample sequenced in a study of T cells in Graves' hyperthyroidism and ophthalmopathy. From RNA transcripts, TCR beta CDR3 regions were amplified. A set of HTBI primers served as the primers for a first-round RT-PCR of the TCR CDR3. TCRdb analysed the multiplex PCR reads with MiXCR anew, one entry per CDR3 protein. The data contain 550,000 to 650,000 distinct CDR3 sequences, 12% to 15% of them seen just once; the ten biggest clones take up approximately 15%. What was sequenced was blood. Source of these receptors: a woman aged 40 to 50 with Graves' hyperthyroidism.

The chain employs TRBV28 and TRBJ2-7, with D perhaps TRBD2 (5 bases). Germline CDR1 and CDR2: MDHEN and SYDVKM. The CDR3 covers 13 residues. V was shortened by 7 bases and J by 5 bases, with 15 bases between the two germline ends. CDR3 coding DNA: TGTGCCAGCAAGTTCGCGGGTCCGAACGAGCAGTACTTC. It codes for CASKFAGPNEQYF.

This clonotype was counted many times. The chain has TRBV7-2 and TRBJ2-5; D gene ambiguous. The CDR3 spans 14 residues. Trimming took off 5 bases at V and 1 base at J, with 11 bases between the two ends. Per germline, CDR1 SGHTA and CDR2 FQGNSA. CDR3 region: CASSPTPLQETQYF. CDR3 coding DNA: TGTGCCAGCAGCCCCACACCGCTCCAAGAGACCCAGTACTTC.

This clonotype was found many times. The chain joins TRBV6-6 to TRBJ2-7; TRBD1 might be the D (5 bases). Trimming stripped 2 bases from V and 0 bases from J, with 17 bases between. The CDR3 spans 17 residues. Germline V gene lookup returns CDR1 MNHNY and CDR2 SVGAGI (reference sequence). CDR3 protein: CASSYRLVRQGSYEQYF. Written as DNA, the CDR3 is TGTGCCAGCAGTTACCGTTTAGTCAGGCAGGGCTCCTACGAGCAGTACTTC.

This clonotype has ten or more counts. The DNA of the CDR3 is TGCAGTGCTAGAGATGGTGCGGGAGGGCTAGATACGCAGTATTTT. It encodes CSARDGAGGLDTQYF. The V call is TRBV20-1, the J call TRBJ2-3, with 9 bases that match TRBD2. V dropped 0 bases and J dropped 5; count of bases not matched to a gene: 6. The V gene's germline CDR1 is DFQATT and CDR2 SNEGSKA (reference sequence). The length of the CDR3 is 15 residues.

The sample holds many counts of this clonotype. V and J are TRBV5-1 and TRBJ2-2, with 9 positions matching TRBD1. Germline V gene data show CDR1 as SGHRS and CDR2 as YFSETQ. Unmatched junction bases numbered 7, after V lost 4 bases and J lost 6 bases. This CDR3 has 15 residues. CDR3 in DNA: TGCGCCAGCAGCCCTGGACAGGGGAAACCCGGGGAGCTGTTTTTT. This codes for CASSPGQGKPGELFF.

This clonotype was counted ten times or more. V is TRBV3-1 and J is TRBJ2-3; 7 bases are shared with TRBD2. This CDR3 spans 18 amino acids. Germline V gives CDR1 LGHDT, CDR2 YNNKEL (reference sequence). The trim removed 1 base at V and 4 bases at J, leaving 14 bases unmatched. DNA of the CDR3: TGTGCCAGCAGCCAAGGGCTTGTGCGGCGGGAGAAGGCAGATACGCAGTATTTT. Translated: CASSQGLVRREKADTQYF.

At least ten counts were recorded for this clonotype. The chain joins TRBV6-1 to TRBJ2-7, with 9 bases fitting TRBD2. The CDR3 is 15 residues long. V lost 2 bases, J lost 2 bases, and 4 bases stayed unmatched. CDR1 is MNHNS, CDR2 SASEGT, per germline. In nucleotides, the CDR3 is TGTGCCAGCAGTGAACAGCGGGAGGAAACCTACGAGCAGTACTTC. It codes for CASSEQREETYEQYF.

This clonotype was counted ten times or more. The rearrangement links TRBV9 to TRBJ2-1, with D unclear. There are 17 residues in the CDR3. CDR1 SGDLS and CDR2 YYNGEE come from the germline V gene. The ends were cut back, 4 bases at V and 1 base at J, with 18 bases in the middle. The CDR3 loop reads CASSNTESGPSYNEQFF. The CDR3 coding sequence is TGTGCCAGCAGCAATACAGAATCTGGACCGTCCTACAATGAGCAGTTCTTC.

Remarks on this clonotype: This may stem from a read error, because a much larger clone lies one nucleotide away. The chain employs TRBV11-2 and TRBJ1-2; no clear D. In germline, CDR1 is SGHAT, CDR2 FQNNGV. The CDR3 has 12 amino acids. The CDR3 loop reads CASNLGRRGYTF. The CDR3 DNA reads TGTGCCAGCAACTTAGGTCGTCGCGGCTACACCTTC.

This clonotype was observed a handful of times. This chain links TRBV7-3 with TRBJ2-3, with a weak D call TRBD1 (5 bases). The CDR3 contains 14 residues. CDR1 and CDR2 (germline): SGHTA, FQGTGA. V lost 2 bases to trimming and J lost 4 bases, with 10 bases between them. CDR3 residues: CASSLWGAADTQYF. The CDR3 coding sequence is TGTGCCAGCAGCTTATGGGGCGCTGCAGATACGCAGTATTTT.

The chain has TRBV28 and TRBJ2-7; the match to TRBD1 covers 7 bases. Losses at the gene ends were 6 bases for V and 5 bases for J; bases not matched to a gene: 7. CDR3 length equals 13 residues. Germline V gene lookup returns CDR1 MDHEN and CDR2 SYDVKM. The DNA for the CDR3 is TGTGCCAGCAGCCGACAGGGTACCCACGAGCAGTACTTC. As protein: CASSRQGTHEQYF.

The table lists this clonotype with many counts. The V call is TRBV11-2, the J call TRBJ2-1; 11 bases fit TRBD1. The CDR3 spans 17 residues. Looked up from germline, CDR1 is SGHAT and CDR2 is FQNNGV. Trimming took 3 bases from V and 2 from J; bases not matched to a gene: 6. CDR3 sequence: CASSFFAGQGAYNEQFF. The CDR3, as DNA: TGTGCCAGCAGCTTTTTTGCGGGACAGGGGGCCTACAATGAGCAGTTCTTC.

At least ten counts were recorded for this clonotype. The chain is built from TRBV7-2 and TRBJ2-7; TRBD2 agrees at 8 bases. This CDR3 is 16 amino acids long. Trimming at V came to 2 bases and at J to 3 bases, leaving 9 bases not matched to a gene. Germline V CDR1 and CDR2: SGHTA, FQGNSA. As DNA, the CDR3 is TGTGCCAGCAGCTTACGACTCTCCAGCGGGGGCTACGAGCAGTACTTC. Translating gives CASSLRLSSGGYEQYF. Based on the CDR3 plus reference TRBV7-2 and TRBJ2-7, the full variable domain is GAGVSQSPSNKVTEKGKDVELRCDPISGHTALYWYRQSLGQGLEFLIYFQGNSAPDKSGLPSDRFSAERTGGSVSTLTIQRTQQEDSAVYLCASSLRLSSGGYEQYFGPGTRLTVT.

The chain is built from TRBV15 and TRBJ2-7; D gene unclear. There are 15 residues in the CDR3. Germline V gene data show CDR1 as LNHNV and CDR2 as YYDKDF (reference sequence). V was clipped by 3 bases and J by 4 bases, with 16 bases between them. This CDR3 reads CATSRETLVGYEQYF. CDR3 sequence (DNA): TGTGCCACCAGCAGGGAAACACTGGTCGGTTACGAGCAGTACTTC.

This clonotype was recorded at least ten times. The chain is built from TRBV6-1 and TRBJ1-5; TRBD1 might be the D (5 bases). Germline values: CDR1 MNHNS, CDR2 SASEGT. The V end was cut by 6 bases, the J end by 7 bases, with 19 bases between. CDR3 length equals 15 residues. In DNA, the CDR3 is TGTGCCAGCAGAGCTGAATCTCAGGGCTCCCAGCCCCAGCATTTT. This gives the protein CASRAESQGSQPQHF.

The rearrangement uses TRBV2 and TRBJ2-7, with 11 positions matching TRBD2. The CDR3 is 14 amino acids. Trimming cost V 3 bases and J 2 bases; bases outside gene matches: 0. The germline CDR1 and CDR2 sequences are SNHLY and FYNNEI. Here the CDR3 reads CASSEGLAAYEQYF. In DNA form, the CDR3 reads TGTGCCAGCAGTGAGGGACTAGCGGCCTACGAGCAGTACTTC.

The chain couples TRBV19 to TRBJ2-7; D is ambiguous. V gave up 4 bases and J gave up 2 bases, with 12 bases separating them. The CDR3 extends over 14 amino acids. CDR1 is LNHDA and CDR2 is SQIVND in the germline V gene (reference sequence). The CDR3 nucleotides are TGTGCCAGTAGTAAAACCCATGGGACCTACGAGCAGTACTTC. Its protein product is CASSKTHGTYEQYF.

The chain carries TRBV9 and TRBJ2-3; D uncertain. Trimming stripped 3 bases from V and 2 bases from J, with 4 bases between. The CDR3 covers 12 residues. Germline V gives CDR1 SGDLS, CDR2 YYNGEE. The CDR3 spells CASSADTDTQYF. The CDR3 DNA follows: TGTGCCAGCAGCGCAGACACAGATACGCAGTATTTT. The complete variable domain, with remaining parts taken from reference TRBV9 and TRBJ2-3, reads DSGVTQTPKHLITATGQRVTLRCSPRSGDLSVYWYQQSLDQGLQFLIQYYNGEERAKGNILERFSAQQFPDLHSELNLSSLELGDSALYFCASSADTDTQYFGPGTRLTVL.

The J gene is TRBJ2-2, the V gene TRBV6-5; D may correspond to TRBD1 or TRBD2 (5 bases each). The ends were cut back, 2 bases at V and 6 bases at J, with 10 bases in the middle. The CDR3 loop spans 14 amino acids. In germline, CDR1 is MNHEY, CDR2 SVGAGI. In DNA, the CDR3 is TGTGCCAGCAGTTACGGGGCGGGCTCCGGGGAGCTGTTTTTT. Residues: CASSYGAGSGELFF.

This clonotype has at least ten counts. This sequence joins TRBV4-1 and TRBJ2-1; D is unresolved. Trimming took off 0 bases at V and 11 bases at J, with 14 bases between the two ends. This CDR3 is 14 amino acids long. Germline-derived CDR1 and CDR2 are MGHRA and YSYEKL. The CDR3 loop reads CASSQEVGGPQQFF. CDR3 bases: TGCGCCAGCAGCCAAGAAGTGGGCGGCCCCCAGCAGTTCTTC.

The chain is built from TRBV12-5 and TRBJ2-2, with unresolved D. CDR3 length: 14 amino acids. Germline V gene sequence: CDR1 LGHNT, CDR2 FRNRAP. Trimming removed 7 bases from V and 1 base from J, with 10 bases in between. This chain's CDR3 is CASVGMQNTGELFF. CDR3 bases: TGTGCTAGTGTCGGTATGCAGAACACCGGGGAGCTGTTTTTT.

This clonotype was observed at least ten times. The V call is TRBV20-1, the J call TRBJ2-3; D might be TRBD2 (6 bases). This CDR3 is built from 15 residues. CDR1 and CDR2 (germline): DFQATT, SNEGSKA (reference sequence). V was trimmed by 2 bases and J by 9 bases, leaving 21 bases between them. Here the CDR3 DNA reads TGCAGTGCTAGAAGTGGTCCTGAGGGTCGGGGGACGCAGTATTTT. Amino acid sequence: CSARSGPEGRGTQYF.

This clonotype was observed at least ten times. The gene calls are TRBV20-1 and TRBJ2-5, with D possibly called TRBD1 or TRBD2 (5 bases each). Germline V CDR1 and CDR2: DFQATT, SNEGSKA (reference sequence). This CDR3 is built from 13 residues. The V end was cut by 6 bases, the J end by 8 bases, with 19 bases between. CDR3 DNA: TGCAGTGCACATTCGGGATGGGACGAAACCCAGTACTTC. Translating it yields CSAHSGWDETQYF.

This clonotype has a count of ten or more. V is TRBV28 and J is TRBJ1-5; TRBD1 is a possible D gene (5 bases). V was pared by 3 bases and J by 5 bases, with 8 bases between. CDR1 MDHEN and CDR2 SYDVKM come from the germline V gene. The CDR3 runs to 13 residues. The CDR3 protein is CASSFLTDQPQHF. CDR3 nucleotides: TGTGCCAGCAGTTTTCTGACAGATCAGCCCCAGCATTTT.

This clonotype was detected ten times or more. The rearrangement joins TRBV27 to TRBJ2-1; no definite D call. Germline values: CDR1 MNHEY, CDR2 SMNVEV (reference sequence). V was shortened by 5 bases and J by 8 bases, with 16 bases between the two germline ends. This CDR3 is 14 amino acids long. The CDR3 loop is CASSPYPRTDEQFF. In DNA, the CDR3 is TGTGCCAGCAGTCCCTACCCCCGGACGGATGAGCAGTTCTTC.

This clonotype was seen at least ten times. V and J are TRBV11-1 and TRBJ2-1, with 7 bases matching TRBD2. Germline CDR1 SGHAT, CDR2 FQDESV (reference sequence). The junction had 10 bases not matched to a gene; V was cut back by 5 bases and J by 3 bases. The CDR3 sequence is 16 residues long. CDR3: CASSPTTSVGYNEQFF. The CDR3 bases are TGTGCCAGCAGCCCAACAACTAGCGTGGGCTACAATGAGCAGTTCTTC.

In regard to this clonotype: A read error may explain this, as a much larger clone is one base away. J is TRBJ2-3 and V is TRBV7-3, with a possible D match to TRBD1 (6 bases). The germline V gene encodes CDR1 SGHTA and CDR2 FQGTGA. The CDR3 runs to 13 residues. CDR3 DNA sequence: TGTGCCAGCAGCATAACAGGGCCAGATACGCAGTATTTT. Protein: CASSITGPDTQYF.

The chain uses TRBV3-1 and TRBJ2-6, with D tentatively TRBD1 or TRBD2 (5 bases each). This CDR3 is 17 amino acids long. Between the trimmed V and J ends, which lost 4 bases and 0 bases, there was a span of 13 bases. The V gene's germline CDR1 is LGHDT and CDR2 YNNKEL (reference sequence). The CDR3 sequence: CASSRGDGNSGANVLTF. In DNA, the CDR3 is TGTGCCAGCAGCCGTGGGGACGGCAACTCTGGGGCCAACGTCCTGACTTTC. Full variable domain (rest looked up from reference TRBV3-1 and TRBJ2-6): DTAVSQTPKYLVTQMGNDKSIKCEQNLGHDTMYWYKQDSKKFLKIMFSYNNKELIINETVPNRFSPKSPDKAHLNLHINSLELGDSAVYFCASSRGDGNSGANVLTFGAGSRLTVL.